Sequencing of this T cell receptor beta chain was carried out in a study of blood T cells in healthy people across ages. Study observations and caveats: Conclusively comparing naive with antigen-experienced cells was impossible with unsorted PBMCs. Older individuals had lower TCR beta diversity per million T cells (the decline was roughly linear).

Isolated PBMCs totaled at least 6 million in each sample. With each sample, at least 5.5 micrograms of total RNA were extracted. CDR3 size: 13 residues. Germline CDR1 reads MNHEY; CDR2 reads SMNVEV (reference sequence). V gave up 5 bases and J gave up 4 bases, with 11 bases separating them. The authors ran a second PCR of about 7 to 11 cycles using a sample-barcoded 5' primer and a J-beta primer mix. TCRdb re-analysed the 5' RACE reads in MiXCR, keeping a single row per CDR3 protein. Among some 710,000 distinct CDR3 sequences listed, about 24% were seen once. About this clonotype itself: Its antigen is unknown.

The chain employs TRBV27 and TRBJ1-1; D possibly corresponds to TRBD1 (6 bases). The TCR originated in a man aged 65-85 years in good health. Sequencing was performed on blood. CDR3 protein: CASSPIQGTEAFF. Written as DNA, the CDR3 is TGTGCCAGCAGTCCCATACAGGGCACTGAAGCTTTCTTT.